The rows below give T cell receptor beta chains drawn from one sample of a study of blood T cell repertoires in COVID-19. Measured with immunoSEQ multiplex PCR; TCRdb has only the in-frame clones, and not every one. The profile shows hundreds of thousands of clones, over 80% of them singletons. The material sequenced was peripheral blood. These receptor sequences come from a woman between 18 and 29 years old with acute or convalescent COVID-19. Each CDR3 is given with its conserved first and last residue. Fields, in order: clone size, J gene, V gene, D gene, CDR3 DNA, CDR3 protein. The D gene is left open where the match is weak. Size tells how often a clone was seen (once, few, many) or the class of an expanded clone, and some rows leave it out.

NA,TRBJ2-3,TRBV6-6,TRBD2,TGTGCCAGCAGTCGCTTGGGCGGGGGAAGAGGGGGCACAGATACGCAGTATTTT,CASSRLGGGRGGTDTQYF
NA,TRBJ1-5,TRBV19,TRBD1,TGTGCCAGCTCCGGGACAGCAGACAATCAGCCCCAGCATTTT,CASSGTADNQPQHF
NA,TRBJ2-2,TRBV5-4,NA,TGTGCCAGCAGCCCCGACTACGGCTCAACCGGGGAGCTGTTTTTT,CASSPDYGSTGELFF
NA,TRBJ2-7,TRBV5-1,TRBD1,TGCGCCAGCGGTACGACAGGGGGAGGCTACGAGCAGTACTTC,CASGTTGGGYEQYF
NA,TRBJ1-3,TRBV6-1,NA,TGTGCCAGCAGTGTCTGGGGCGCGGGGATGGGAAACACCATATATTTT,CASSVWGAGMGNTIYF
NA,TRBJ2-3,TRBV11-2,TRBD1,TGTGCCAGCAGCTTATACAGGGGTTTAACAGATACGCAGTATTTT,CASSLYRGLTDTQYF
NA,TRBJ2-6,TRBV5-5,NA,TGTGCCAGCAGAATGGGGCCTGGGGCCAACGTCCTGACTTTC,CASRMGPGANVLTF
NA,TRBJ2-7,TRBV5-1,TRBD2,TGCGCCAGCAGCTTGGAGCCGGGACTAAGGGCCTACGAGCAGTACTTC,CASSLEPGLRAYEQYF
NA,TRBJ2-6,TRBV5-1,NA,TGCGCCAGCAGCTCTGGGTCGGGTGGGGCCAACGTCCTGACTTTC,CASSSGSGGANVLTF
NA,TRBJ1-2,TRBV24-1,TRBD1,TGTGCCACCAGTGATTTTTATAGGACAGGGTGCAACTTCTATGGCTACACCTTC,CATSDFYRTGCNFYGYTF
NA,TRBJ1-1,TRBV6-2/TRBV6-3,TRBD1,TGTGCCAGCAGTTACTCGGGGACAGGCCCGATGAACACTGAAGCTTTCTTT,CASSYSGTGPMNTEAFF
NA,TRBJ2-5,TRBV27,TRBD2,TGTGCCAGCAAGGATTGGAGTGAGCGGGGGGGCCGGGAGACCCAGTACTTC,CASKDWSERGGRETQYF
NA,TRBJ2-3,TRBV4-2,NA,TGTGCCAGCAGCCAAGATCTGGGGGGCACTTACGGGGGGCAAGATACGCAGTATTTT,CASSQDLGGTYGGQDTQYF
once,TRBJ2-2,TRBV4-2,TRBD2,TGTGCCAGCAGCCGGAGCCCGGGACTAGCGGACAACACCGGGGAGCTGTTTTTT,CASSRSPGLADNTGELFF
NA,TRBJ2-1,TRBV30,TRBD2,TGTGCCTGGATGTACGGGGGGGCCTGGGGCAATGAGCAGTTCTTC,CAWMYGGAWGNEQFF
once,TRBJ2-5,TRBV5-6,NA,TGTGCCAGCAGCTTCGGACGGGGTTTAATGAAGACCCAGTACTTC,CASSFGRGLMKTQYF
NA,TRBJ2-7,TRBV6-5,NA,TGTGCCAGCAGTTACGCGCCCAAAGAGCTCTACGAGCAGTACTTC,CASSYAPKELYEQYF
NA,TRBJ2-7,TRBV5-5,TRBD1,TGTGCCAGCAGCTTAGCTGTCGGGACAGGGACCTACGAGCAGTACTTC,CASSLAVGTGTYEQYF
NA,TRBJ2-7,TRBV7-2,NA,TGTGCCAGCAGCCACTGGGCCACGGATATAGAGCAGTACTTC,CASSHWATDIEQYF
NA,TRBJ2-2,TRBV7-9,TRBD2,TGTGCCAGCACCACTAGCGGGGCTAACACCGGGGAGCTGTTTTTT,CASTTSGANTGELFF
NA,TRBJ1-2,TRBV10-2,TRBD1,TGCGCCAGTCAGGAGACAGGACAGGGGGTCCGAGCTGGCTACACCTTC,CASQETGQGVRAGYTF
once,TRBJ1-6,TRBV6-2/TRBV6-3,NA,TGTGCCAGCAGTCGGAAACGACAGGCTAGGACCTCACCCCTCCACTTT,CASSRKRQARTSPLHF
NA,TRBJ2-3,TRBV29-1,TRBD1,TGCAGCGTTGACGGGGCAGGGGGTTCCACAGATACGCAGTATTTT,CSVDGAGGSTDTQYF
NA,TRBJ2-1,TRBV5-1,NA,TGCGCCAGCAGCTTGGAGGGGACGGGACTTTATGAGCAGTTCTTC,CASSLEGTGLYEQFF
NA,TRBJ2-2,TRBV5-1,NA,TGCGCCAGCAGCCCCGCGTCCGGGGAGCTGTTTTTT,CASSPASGELFF